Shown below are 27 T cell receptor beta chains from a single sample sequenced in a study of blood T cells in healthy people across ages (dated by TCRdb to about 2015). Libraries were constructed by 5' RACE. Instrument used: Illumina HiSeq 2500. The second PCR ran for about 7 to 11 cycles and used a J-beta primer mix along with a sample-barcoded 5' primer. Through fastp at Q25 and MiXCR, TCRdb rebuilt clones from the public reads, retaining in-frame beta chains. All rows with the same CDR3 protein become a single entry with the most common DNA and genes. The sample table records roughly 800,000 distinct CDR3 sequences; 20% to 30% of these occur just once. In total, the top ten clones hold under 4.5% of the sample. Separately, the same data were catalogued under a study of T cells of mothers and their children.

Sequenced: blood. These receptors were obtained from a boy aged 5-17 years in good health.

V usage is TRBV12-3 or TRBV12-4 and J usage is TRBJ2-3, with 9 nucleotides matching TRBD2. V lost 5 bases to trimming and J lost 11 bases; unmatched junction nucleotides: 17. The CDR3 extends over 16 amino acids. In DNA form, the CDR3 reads TGTGCCAGCAGTGGCCTGGCGGGAGGGTTCGCAGATGTGCAGTATTTT. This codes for CASSGLAGGFADVQYF.

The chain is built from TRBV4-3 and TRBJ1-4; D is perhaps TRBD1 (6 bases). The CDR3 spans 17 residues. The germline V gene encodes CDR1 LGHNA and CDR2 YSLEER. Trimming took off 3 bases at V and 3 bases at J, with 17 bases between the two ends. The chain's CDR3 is CASSQGDTSWSNEKLFF. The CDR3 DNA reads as TGCGCCAGCAGCCAGGGGGACACCTCCTGGTCTAATGAAAAACTGTTTTTT.

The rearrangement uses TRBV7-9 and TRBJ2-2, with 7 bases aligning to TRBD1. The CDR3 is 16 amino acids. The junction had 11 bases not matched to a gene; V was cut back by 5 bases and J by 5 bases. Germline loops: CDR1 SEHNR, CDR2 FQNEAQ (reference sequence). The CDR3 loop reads CASSPHPGQPTGELFF. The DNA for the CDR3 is TGTGCCAGCAGCCCCCATCCGGGACAGCCGACCGGGGAGCTGTTTTTT.

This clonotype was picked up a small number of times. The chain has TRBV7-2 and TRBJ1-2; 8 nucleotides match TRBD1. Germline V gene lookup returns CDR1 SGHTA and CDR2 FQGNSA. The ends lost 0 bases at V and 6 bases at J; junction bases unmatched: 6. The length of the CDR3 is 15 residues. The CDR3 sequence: CASSLAADRGDGYTF. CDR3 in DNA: TGTGCCAGCAGCTTAGCCGCTGACAGGGGCGATGGCTACACCTTC.

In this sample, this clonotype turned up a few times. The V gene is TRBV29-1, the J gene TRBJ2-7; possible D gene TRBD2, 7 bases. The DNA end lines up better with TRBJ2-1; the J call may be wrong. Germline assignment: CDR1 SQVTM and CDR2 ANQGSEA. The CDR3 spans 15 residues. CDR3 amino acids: CSVGTGGLAVNEQFF. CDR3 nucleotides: TGCAGCGTCGGGACCGGGGGGCTAGCGGTAAATGAGCAGTTCTTC.

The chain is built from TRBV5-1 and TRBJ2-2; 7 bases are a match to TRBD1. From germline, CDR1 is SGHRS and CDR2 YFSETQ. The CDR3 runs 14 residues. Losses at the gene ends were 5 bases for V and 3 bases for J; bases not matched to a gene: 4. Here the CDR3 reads CASSWDSYTGELFF. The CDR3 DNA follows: TGCGCCAGCAGTTGGGACAGTTACACCGGGGAGCTGTTTTTT.

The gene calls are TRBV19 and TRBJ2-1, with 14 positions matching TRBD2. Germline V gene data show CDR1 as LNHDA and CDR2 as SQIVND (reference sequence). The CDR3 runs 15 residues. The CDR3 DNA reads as TGTGCGACGGGACTAGCGGGAGCGTGGCACAATGAGCAGTTCTTC. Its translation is CATGLAGAWHNEQFF.

CDR3 sequence: CASRTTPATSGTGETQYF. Written as DNA, the CDR3 is TGCGCCAGCCGAACTACCCCTGCGACTAGCGGGACGGGGGAGACCCAGTACTTC. J is TRBJ2-5 and V is TRBV4-1, with 11 bases that match TRBD2. CDR3 length equals 18 residues. J lost 5 bases, V lost 8 bases, and 19 bases had no gene match. Germline V gene lookup returns CDR1 MGHRA and CDR2 YSYEKL.

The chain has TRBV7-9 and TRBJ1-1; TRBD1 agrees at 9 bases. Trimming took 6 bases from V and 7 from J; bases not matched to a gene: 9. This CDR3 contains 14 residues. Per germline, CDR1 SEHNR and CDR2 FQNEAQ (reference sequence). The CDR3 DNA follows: TGTGCCAGCAGAAGACAGGGGGAAATGGTTGAAGCTTTCTTT. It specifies CASRRQGEMVEAFF.

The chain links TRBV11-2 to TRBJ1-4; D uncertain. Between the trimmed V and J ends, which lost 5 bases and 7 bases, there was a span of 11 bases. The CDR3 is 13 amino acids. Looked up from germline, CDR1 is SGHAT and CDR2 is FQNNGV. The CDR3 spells CASSLRTLEKLFF. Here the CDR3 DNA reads TGTGCCAGCAGCCTAAGGACCCTTGAAAAACTGTTTTTT.

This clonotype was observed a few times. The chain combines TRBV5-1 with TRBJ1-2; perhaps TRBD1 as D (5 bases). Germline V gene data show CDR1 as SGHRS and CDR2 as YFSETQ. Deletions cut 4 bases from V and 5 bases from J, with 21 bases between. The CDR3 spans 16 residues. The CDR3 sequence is CASSTTPTAGRYGYTF. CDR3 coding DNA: TGCGCCAGCAGCACCACGCCGACAGCCGGGAGGTATGGCTACACCTTC.

The CDR3 reads CASSRLGGEWEQYF. DNA for the CDR3: TGTGCCAGCAGTCGCCTGGGGGGGGAGTGGGAGCAGTACTTC. V usage is TRBV12-3 or TRBV12-4 and J usage is TRBJ2-7, with TRBD2 matching over 7 bases. The ends lost 5 bases at V and 7 bases at J; junction bases unmatched: 11. This CDR3 comprises 14 residues.

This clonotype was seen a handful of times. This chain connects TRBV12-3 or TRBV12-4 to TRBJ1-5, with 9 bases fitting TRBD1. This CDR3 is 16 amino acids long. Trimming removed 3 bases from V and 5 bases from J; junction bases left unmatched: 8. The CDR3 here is CASSFRGQGAYQPQHF. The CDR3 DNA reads TGTGCCAGCAGTTTCCGGGGACAGGGAGCGTATCAGCCCCAGCATTTT.

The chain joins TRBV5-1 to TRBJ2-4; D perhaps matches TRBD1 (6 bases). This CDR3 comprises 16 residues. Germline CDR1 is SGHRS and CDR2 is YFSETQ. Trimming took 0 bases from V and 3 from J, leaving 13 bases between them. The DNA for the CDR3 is TGCGCCAGCAGCTTGGAGCAGGGGTTCTTCAAAAACATTCAGTACTTC. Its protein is CASSLEQGFFKNIQYF.

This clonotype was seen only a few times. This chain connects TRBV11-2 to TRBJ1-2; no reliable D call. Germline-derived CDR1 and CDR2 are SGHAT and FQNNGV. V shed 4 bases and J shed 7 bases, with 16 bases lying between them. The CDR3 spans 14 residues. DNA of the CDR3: TGTGCCAGCAGCTACGCCCAGGCGCTGGGTGGCTACACCTTC. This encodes CASSYAQALGGYTF. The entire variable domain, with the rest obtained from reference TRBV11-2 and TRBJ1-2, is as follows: EAGVAQSPRYKIIEKRQSVAFWCNPISGHATLYWYQQILGQGPKLLIQFQNNGVVDDSQLPKDRFSAERLKGVDSTLKIQPAKLEDSAVYLCASSYAQALGGYTFGSGTRLTVV.

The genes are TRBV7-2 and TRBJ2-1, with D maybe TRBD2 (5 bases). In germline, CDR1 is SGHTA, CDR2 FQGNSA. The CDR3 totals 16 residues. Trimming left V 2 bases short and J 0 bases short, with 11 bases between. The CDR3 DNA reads TGTGCCAGCAGCTTATGGCGGGCAAGCTCCTACAATGAGCAGTTCTTC. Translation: CASSLWRASSYNEQFF.

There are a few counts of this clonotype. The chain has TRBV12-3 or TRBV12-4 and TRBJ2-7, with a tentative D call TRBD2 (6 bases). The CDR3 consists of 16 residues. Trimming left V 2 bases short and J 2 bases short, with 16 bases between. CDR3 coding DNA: TGTGCCAGCAGTTTACGGGTCTCGGGACTCACCTACGAGCAGTACTTC. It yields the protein CASSLRVSGLTYEQYF.

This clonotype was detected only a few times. This CDR3 reads CASSQVIRVEEYF. DNA of the CDR3: TGCGCCAGCAGCCAAGTCATCCGGGTGGAGGAGTACTTC. The chain recombines TRBV4-3 with TRBJ2-7; TRBD2 might be the D (5 bases). This CDR3 is built from 13 residues. V was shortened by 1 base and J by 11 bases, with 15 bases between the two germline ends. Germline CDR1 is LGHNA and CDR2 is YSLEER.

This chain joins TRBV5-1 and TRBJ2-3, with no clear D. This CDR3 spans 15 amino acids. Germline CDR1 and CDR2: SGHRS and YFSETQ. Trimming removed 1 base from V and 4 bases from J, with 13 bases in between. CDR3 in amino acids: CASSLIVQSPDTQYF. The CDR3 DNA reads TGCGCCAGCAGCTTGATAGTACAGTCCCCAGATACGCAGTATTTT.

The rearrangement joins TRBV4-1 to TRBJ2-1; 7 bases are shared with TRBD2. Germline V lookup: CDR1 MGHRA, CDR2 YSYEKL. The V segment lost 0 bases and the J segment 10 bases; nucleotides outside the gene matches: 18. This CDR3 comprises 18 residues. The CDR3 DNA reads TGCGCCAGCAGCCAAGATATCCTTGCTAGCGGTCTCGCCAAGGAGCAGTTCTTC. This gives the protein CASSQDILASGLAKEQFF.

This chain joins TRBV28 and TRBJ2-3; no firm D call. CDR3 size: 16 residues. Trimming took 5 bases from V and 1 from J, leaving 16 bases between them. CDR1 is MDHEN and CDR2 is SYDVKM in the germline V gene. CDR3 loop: CASSQRPGRGTDTQYF. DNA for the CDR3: TGTGCCAGCAGTCAGAGACCTGGTCGGGGCACAGATACGCAGTATTTT.

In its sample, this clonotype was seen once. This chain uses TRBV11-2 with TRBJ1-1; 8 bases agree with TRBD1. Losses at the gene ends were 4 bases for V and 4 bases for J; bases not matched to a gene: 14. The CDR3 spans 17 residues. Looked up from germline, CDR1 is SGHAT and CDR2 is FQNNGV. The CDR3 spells CASSSTLVVQGATEAFF. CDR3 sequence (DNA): TGTGCCAGCAGCTCAACCTTGGTGGTGCAGGGGGCCACTGAAGCTTTCTTT.

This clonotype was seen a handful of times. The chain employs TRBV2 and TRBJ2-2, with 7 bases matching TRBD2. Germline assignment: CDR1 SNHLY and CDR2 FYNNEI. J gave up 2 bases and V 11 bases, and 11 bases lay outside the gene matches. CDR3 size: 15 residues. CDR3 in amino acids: CACPHASGNTGELFF. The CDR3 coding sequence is TGTGCCTGCCCGCATGCTAGCGGAAACACCGGGGAGCTGTTTTTT.

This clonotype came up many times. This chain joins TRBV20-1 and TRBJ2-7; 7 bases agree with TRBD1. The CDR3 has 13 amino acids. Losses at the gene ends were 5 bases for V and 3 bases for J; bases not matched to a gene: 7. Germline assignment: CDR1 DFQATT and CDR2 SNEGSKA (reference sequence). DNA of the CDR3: TGCAGTGCTCTAAATACAGGGGACTACGAGCAGTACTTC. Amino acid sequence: CSALNTGDYEQYF.

The CDR3 here is CASSPGEGGPYNEQFF. The DNA for the CDR3 is TGTGCCAGCAGCCCGGGAGAGGGGGGGCCTTACAATGAGCAGTTCTTC. This chain joins TRBV6-6 and TRBJ2-7; D perhaps matches TRBD2 (7 bases). The closer fit of TRBJ2-1 to the DNA end suggests the J call may be wrong. This CDR3 has 16 amino acids. Looked up from germline, CDR1 is MNHNY and CDR2 is SVGAGI (reference sequence).

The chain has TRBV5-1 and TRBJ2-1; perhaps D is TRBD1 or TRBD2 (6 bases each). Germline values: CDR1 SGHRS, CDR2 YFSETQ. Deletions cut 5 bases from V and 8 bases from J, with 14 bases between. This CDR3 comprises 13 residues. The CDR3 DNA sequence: TGCGCCAGCAGAGTGACAGGACTACATGAGCAGTTCTTC. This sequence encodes CASRVTGLHEQFF.

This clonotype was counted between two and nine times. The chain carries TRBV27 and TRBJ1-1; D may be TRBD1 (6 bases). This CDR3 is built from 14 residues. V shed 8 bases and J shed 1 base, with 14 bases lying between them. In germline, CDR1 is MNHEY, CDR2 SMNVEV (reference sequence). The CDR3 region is CASLSRQANTEAFF. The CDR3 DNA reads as TGTGCCAGCTTAAGCCGACAGGCGAACACTGAAGCTTTCTTT.